This T cell receptor (beta chain) comes out of a study of blood T cell repertoires in COVID-19. As for the study in general: The analysed material was cDNA or gDNA that came from T cells, B-cell-depleted T cells, or PBMCs.

Per the original data handling: Reference gene primer amplification in the assay estimated nucleated cell counts. Method: immunoSEQ multiplex PCR; TCRdb's copy keeps in-frame clones and lacks some. V, J and clone size are taken as reported in that table, and D and trimming were inferred from the DNA itself. This table has 300,000 to 350,000 clones, about nine tenths appearing once. This clone has a single count. The CDR3 consists of 15 residues. V was clipped by 0 bases and J by 7 bases; unmatched bases: 5. Germline loops: CDR1 MGHRA, CDR2 YSYEKL. The sequencing input was peripheral blood. The sequence came from a man aged 18 to 35 with active or convalescent COVID-19. The chain combines TRBV4-1 with TRBJ1-5; TRBD1 aligns across 8 bases. The CDR3 bases are TGCGCCAGCAGCCAAGACGACAGGGGAGGACAGCCCCAGCATTTT. Amino acids: CASSQDDRGGQPQHF.